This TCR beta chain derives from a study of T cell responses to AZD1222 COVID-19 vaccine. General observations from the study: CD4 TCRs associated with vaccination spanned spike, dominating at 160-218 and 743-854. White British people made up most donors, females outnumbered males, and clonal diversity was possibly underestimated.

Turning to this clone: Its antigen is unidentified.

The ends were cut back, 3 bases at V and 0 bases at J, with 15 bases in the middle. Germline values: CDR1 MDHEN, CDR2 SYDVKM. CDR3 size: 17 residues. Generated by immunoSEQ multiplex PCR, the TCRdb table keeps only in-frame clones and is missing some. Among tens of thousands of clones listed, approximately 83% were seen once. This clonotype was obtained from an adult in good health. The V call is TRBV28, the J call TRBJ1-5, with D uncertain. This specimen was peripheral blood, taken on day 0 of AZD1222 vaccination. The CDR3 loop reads CASSFVPLTYSNQPQHF. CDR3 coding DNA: TGTGCCAGCAGTTTTGTGCCCTTAACCTATAGCAATCAGCCCCAGCATTTT.